Detailed here is one T cell receptor (beta chain). Its specificity is unknown. The data belong to a study of shared clonotypes between healthy human individuals. The CDR3 extends over 15 amino acids. V trimming: 1 base; J trimming: 4 bases; junction bases outside the gene matches: 6. Germline lookup yields CDR1 SGHTA and CDR2 FQGTGA. General study findings and limits: For naive CD4 cells, approximately 5% of clonotypes were shared across a handful of donors.

Method: immunoSEQ multiplex PCR; TCRdb's copy keeps in-frame clones and lacks some. The sample includes 85,000 to 100,000 clones, 67% of them seen just once. This rearrangement joins TRBV7-3 to TRBJ2-7; 8 nucleotides align to TRBD1. This TCR came from a man in his thirties or forties in good health. Sequencing input: memory CD8+ T cells sorted from blood. Subset meaning: CD45RO+ cells pooled with CCR7-negative TemRA cells. The chain's CDR3 is CASSLSGTGRYEQYF. The CDR3, as DNA: TGTGCCAGCAGCTTAAGCGGGACAGGTCGGTACGAGCAGTACTTC.